A selection of T cell receptor beta chains follows, all from one sample in a study of cytomegalovirus exposure and HLA in healthy donors. The assay was immunoSEQ multiplex PCR, and TCRdb's table has in-frame clones only and misses some. The data show about 140,000 clones, 73% seen once. Sequencing input: PBMCs. These receptors were obtained from a human donor in good health. Each CDR3 is given with its conserved first and last residue. A D gene is named only where the DNA matches it firmly. Not all rows give a size; the values are once, few, many and, for expanded clones, a class.

j_call d_call v_call clone_size cdr3_aa cdr3_nt
TRBJ2-5 - TRBV29-1 - CSVGLEETQYF TGCAGCGTGGGACTCGAAGAGACCCAGTACTTC
TRBJ2-5 TRBD1 TRBV10-3 - CAISELQGYRETQYF TGTGCCATCAGTGAGTTACAGGGGTATAGAGAGACCCAGTACTTC
TRBJ1-1 - TRBV29-1 - CSVSSGGTEAFF TGCAGCGTCTCCTCGGGAGGCACTGAAGCTTTCTTT
TRBJ2-7 TRBD2 TRBV6-5 few CASSYSGRGTYEQYF TGTGCCAGCAGTTACTCAGGGAGGGGAACCTACGAGCAGTACTTC
TRBJ1-1 - TRBV9 - CASSAGVNTEAFF TGTGCCAGCAGCGCCGGAGTGAACACTGAAGCTTTCTTT
TRBJ2-3 - TRBV12-5 - CASGLGDIRTDTQYF TGTGCTAGTGGTTTGGGGGACATTCGCACAGATACGCAGTATTTT
TRBJ1-5 TRBD1 TRBV6-5 few CASSSGQGWNQPQHF TGTGCCAGCAGTTCCGGACAGGGTTGGAATCAGCCCCAGCATTTT
TRBJ1-4 TRBD1 TRBV6-5 - CASSSGGKLFF TGTGCCAGCAGTTCAGGGGGAAAACTGTTTTTT
TRBJ2-3 TRBD2 TRBV7-2 - CASSSPLRGYSTDTQYF TGTGCCAGCAGCTCCCCTTTGCGGGGGTATAGCACAGATACGCAGTATTTT
TRBJ2-1 - TRBV27 once CASSFPSNEQFF TGTGCCAGCAGTTTCCCCTCCAATGAGCAGTTCTTC
TRBJ1-1 TRBD1 TRBV6-1 once CASSAQTGRNTEAFF TGTGCCAGCAGTGCGCAGACAGGGAGGAACACTGAAGCTTTCTTT
TRBJ2-6 TRBD1 TRBV6-1 few CASSELGQGLGANVLTF TGTGCCAGCAGTGAACTGGGACAGGGCCTTGGGGCCAACGTCCTGACTTTC
TRBJ1-2 - TRBV21-1 once CASSKMGEISGEEAYGYTF TGTGCCAGCAGCAAAATGGGGGAAATTTCGGGGGAAGAGGCTTATGGCTACACCTTC
TRBJ2-7 TRBD2 TRBV27 - CASSLSGGFLYEQYF TGTGCCAGCAGCCTTAGCGGGGGGTTTTTATACGAGCAGTACTTC
TRBJ1-5 - TRBV28 few CASSGGGGNQPQHF TGTGCCAGCAGTGGGGGAGGGGGGAATCAGCCCCAGCATTTT
TRBJ2-3 - TRBV5-8 - CASSLVADTQYF TGTGCCAGCAGCTTGGTCGCAGATACGCAGTATTTT